The 26 T cell receptor beta chains reported below all come from one sample, sequenced in a study of beta chain features in type 1 diabetes. The sequenced template was cDNA made from the entire isolated RNA. The table came from immunoSEQ multiplex PCR; TCRdb's copy has only in-frame clones and leaves some out. The table shows 250,000 or so clones, with about 15% occurring only once. No cognate antigen is known for these TCRs. Broader study findings: Moderate but significant shortening of TCRB CDR3s was recorded in all four CD4+ subsets from Type 1 diabetes patients.

The specimen sequenced was naive CD4+ T cells from blood. These receptors all come from a man aged 25 to 45 with type 1 diabetes.

The chain couples TRBV2 to TRBJ1-2; tentatively, D is TRBD1 (5 bases). V shed 0 bases and J shed 0 bases, with 8 bases lying between them. The CDR3 has 15 residues. CDR1 and CDR2 (germline): SNHLY, FYNNEI. CDR3 coding DNA: TGTGCCAGCAGTGAAGCGCGGACATCTAACTATGGCTACACCTTC. Protein sequence: CASSEARTSNYGYTF.

This clone has just a few counts. The rearrangement joins TRBV5-1 to TRBJ2-1; the match to TRBD1 covers 7 bases. V gave up 4 bases and J gave up 0 bases; unmatched junction bases: 7. Germline CDR1 is SGHRS and CDR2 is YFSETQ. The CDR3 is 16 residues long. Here the CDR3 DNA reads TGCGCCAGCAGCCACGGGACAGTTAGCTCCTACAATGAGCAGTTCTTC. It yields the protein CASSHGTVSSYNEQFF.

The rearrangement links TRBV11-2 to TRBJ1-1; D possibly corresponds to TRBD1 (5 bases). This CDR3 has 13 residues. V lost 4 bases, J lost 1 base, and 7 bases lay in between. Germline values: CDR1 SGHAT, CDR2 FQNNGV. CDR3 nucleotides: TGTGCCAGCAGCTCCACAGGGAACACTGAAGCTTTCTTT. Its translation is CASSSTGNTEAFF. The variable domain in full, with the rest retrieved from reference TRBV11-2 and TRBJ1-1, is EAGVAQSPRYKIIEKRQSVAFWCNPISGHATLYWYQQILGQGPKLLIQFQNNGVVDDSQLPKDRFSAERLKGVDSTLKIQPAKLEDSAVYLCASSSTGNTEAFFGQGTRLTVV.

The chain joins TRBV6-6 to TRBJ2-7, with TRBD2 as a possible D gene (6 bases). CDR3 length: 15 residues. Deletions cut 6 bases from V and 2 bases from J, with 17 bases between. Germline V lookup: CDR1 MNHNY, CDR2 SVGAGI (reference sequence). DNA for the CDR3: TGTGCCAGCAGCGACTGGGCGGGATATCCCTACGAGCAGTACTTC. Amino acids: CASSDWAGYPYEQYF.

The J gene is TRBJ2-7, the V gene TRBV29-1; 7 bases fit TRBD1. The CDR3 is 13 residues long. CDR1 SQVTM and CDR2 ANQGSEA come from the germline V gene. V was pared by 2 bases and J by 5 bases, with 6 bases of the junction left unmatched. Here the CDR3 DNA reads TGCAGCGTTGAACGAGACAGGGACAACGAGCAGTACTTC. Amino acid sequence: CSVERDRDNEQYF.

A few counts support this clone. CDR3 sequence reads: CASSQDAGLAGGYEQYF. The CDR3 DNA is TGTGCCAGCAGCCAAGATGCGGGACTAGCGGGAGGATACGAGCAGTACTTC. The gene calls are TRBV4-2 and TRBJ2-7, with TRBD2 matching 15 bases. The CDR3 is 17 residues long. The V and J ends lost 0 bases and 4 bases, in that order; junction bases with no gene match: 4. Germline CDR1 reads LGHNA; CDR2 reads YNFKEQ.

This clone was picked up a small number of times. This chain uses TRBV28 with TRBJ1-2; 8 bases fit TRBD1. With 2 bases clipped from V and 2 bases from J, the junction kept 7 bases outside the gene matches. Germline V CDR1 and CDR2: MDHEN, SYDVKM. CDR3 size: 16 residues. Written as DNA, the CDR3 is TGTGCCAGCAGTTTAAACAGGGGGTCTGGAAACTATGGCTACACCTTC. Protein sequence: CASSLNRGSGNYGYTF.

The CDR3 sequence: CASSYAQGEAFF. The CDR3 bases are TGTGCCAGCAGCTACGCCCAGGGGGAAGCTTTCTTT. The rearrangement uses TRBV6-5 and TRBJ1-1, with D maybe TRBD1 (6 bases). The V end was cut by 6 bases, the J end by 8 bases, with 13 bases between. Germline V CDR1 and CDR2: MNHEY, SVGAGI. The length of the CDR3 is 12 residues.

This clone was recorded many times. This chain links TRBV19 with TRBJ2-3, with D perhaps matching TRBD2 (7 bases). Germline V gene data show CDR1 as LNHDA and CDR2 as SQIVND (reference sequence). V was shortened by 11 bases and J by 6 bases, with 18 bases between the two germline ends. There are 13 residues in the CDR3. CDR3 DNA: TGTGCCTCCGGCGGGGGCTCCCAGGATACGCAGTATTTT. This sequence encodes CASGGGSQDTQYF.

The chain is built from TRBV19 and TRBJ2-6; 13 bases line up with TRBD2. The CDR3 contains 16 residues. The trim removed 8 bases at V and 2 bases at J, leaving 3 bases unmatched. Germline V gene sequence: CDR1 LNHDA, CDR2 SQIVND (reference sequence). CDR3 sequence: CASHGLAGAGANVLTF. The CDR3, as DNA: TGTGCCAGTCACGGACTAGCGGGAGCTGGGGCCAACGTCCTGACTTTC. Using reference TRBV19 and TRBJ2-6 for the parts outside the CDR3, the full variable domain is DGGITQSPKYLFRKEGQNVTLSCEQNLNHDAMYWYRQDPGQGLRLIYYSQIVNDFQKGDIAEGYSVSREKKESFPLTVTSAQKNPTAFYLCASHGLAGAGANVLTFGAGSRLTVL.

This chain connects TRBV6-6 to TRBJ2-5; weak D call: TRBD1 (6 bases). The V and J ends lost 7 bases and 1 base respectively, with 13 bases between them. CDR1 is MNHNY and CDR2 is SVGAGI in the germline V gene (reference sequence). The CDR3 loop spans 14 amino acids. The chain's CDR3 is CASNKRGSQETQYF. DNA for the CDR3: TGTGCCAGCAATAAGAGGGGGAGCCAAGAGACCCAGTACTTC.

This clone has just a few counts. The chain has TRBV6-5 and TRBJ2-3, with 8 bases matching TRBD1. J was trimmed by 6 bases and V by 6 bases; bases with no gene match: 8. The CDR3 consists of 14 residues. CDR1 MNHEY and CDR2 SVGAGI come from the germline V gene. The CDR3 sequence is CASRLQGAGDTQYF. As DNA, the CDR3 is TGTGCCAGCAGACTCCAGGGGGCAGGGGATACGCAGTATTTT.

This clone was observed a few times. The rearrangement uses TRBV18 and TRBJ1-1; weak D call: TRBD1 (6 bases). CDR1 and CDR2 (germline): KGHSH, LQKENI. The length of the CDR3 is 11 residues. V dropped 4 bases and J dropped 11 bases, with 11 bases sitting between them. Here the CDR3 DNA reads TGTGCCAGCTCACTCCCAGGGGATGCTTTCTTT. Translation gives CASSLPGDAFF.

This clone appeared a few times. This chain joins TRBV6-1 and TRBJ2-5, with 11 positions matching TRBD2. CDR1 is MNHNS, CDR2 SASEGT, per germline. V dropped 7 bases and J dropped 2; count of bases not matched to a gene: 6. The CDR3 extends over 15 amino acids. The CDR3 DNA reads TGTGCCAGCACACCCGGACTAGCGGGTCAAGAGACCCAGTACTTC. Amino acids: CASTPGLAGQETQYF.

The sample holds a few counts of this clone. This chain joins TRBV19 and TRBJ2-7; D might be TRBD2 (6 bases). This CDR3 has 14 residues. Germline V gene data show CDR1 as LNHDA and CDR2 as SQIVND (reference sequence). V was pared by 4 bases and J by 5 bases, with 15 bases between. Here the CDR3 DNA reads TGTGCCAGTAGTACCGGGACTGGCACCCACGAGCAGTACTTC. Residues: CASSTGTGTHEQYF.

This chain connects TRBV5-1 to TRBJ2-5, with 13 bases aligning to TRBD2. Germline V CDR1 and CDR2: SGHRS, YFSETQ. After removal of 6 bases from V and 4 bases from J, the junction contained 9 bases not matched to a gene. The CDR3 is 16 residues long. CDR3 sequence reads: CASTREGLAGRETQYF. CDR3 DNA: TGCGCCAGCACTAGGGAGGGACTAGCGGGAAGAGAGACCCAGTACTTC.

This clone was observed a handful of times. The chain uses TRBV5-1 and TRBJ2-6; possibly TRBD1 for D (6 bases). V was trimmed by 3 bases and J by 0 bases, leaving 10 bases between them. CDR1 SGHRS and CDR2 YFSETQ come from the germline V gene. The CDR3 runs 16 residues. CDR3: CASSSTGTSGANVLTF. CDR3 coding DNA: TGCGCCAGCAGCTCTACAGGGACCTCTGGGGCCAACGTCCTGACTTTC. Full variable domain (outside the CDR3, taken from reference TRBV5-1 and TRBJ2-6): KAGVTQTPRYLIKTRGQQVTLSCSPISGHRSVSWYQQTPGQGLQFLFEYFSETQRNKGNFPGRFSGRQFSNSRSEMNVSTLELGDSALYLCASSSTGTSGANVLTFGAGSRLTVL.

The chain links TRBV27 to TRBJ1-6, with TRBD1 matching 12 bases. The trim removed 5 bases at V and 7 bases at J, leaving 12 bases unmatched. CDR1 is MNHEY, CDR2 SMNVEV, per germline (reference sequence). The CDR3 spans 18 residues. The CDR3 nucleotides read TGTGCCAGCAGTCCGGGACAGGGGGCCTCTTCTCTCAATTCACCCCTCCACTTT. It codes for CASSPGQGASSLNSPLHF.

This clone was recorded a few times. The rearrangement joins TRBV7-2 to TRBJ2-5; TRBD1 matches 9 bases. The V and J ends lost 5 bases and 7 bases, in that order; junction bases with no gene match: 11. In germline, CDR1 is SGHTA, CDR2 FQGNSA. CDR3 size: 15 residues. The CDR3 sequence: CASSLVSDRGGTQYF. CDR3 sequence (DNA): TGTGCCAGCAGCCTCGTATCGGACAGGGGAGGGACCCAGTACTTC.

This clone was detected a few times. This chain connects TRBV14 to TRBJ1-4, with a weak D call TRBD1 (5 bases). Germline values: CDR1 SGHDN, CDR2 FVKESK. The CDR3 sequence is 14 residues long. Between the trimmed V and J ends, which lost 4 bases and 5 bases, there was a span of 11 bases. The CDR3 DNA follows: TGTGCCAGCAGCCCACTGGGACTGAATGAAAAACTGTTTTTT. This encodes CASSPLGLNEKLFF.

Turning to this clone: The sample carries other DNA sequences with the same CDR3. The chain links TRBV18 to TRBJ1-2; no clear D gene. The germline V and J ends were trimmed by 1 base and 8 bases, with 8 bases remaining between them. CDR3 size: 12 residues. In germline, CDR1 is KGHSH, CDR2 LQKENI. Here the CDR3 reads CASSPRGLGYTF. CDR3 bases: TGTGCCAGCTCACCACGAGGGCTAGGCTACACCTTC.

This sequence joins TRBV7-2 and TRBJ2-5; 9 bases are shared with TRBD1. The CDR3 covers 16 residues. The V gene end was trimmed by 4 bases and the J gene end by 4 bases; junction bases not matched to a gene: 10. Per the germline V gene, CDR1 is SGHTA and CDR2 is FQGNSA. CDR3 sequence: CASSSTGTGWGETQYF. The CDR3 DNA reads as TGTGCCAGCAGCTCTACCGGGACAGGGTGGGGAGAGACCCAGTACTTC.

V is TRBV27 and J is TRBJ2-7; 7 bases match TRBD1. The CDR3 spans 15 residues. In germline, CDR1 is MNHEY, CDR2 SMNVEV (reference sequence). V lost 1 base and J lost 3; bases outside the gene matches: 6. The CDR3 loop is CASSLWGTENYEQYF. CDR3 DNA sequence: TGTGCCAGCAGTTTATGGGGGACAGAGAACTACGAGCAGTACTTC.

This clone was detected only a few times. The chain carries TRBV7-9 and TRBJ1-4; 9 bases are shared with TRBD1. Germline CDR1 is SEHNR and CDR2 is FQNEAQ (reference sequence). Trimming took 4 bases from V and 8 from J; bases not matched to a gene: 8. The CDR3 spans 15 residues. The CDR3 sequence is CASSYTTGGDEKLFF. The CDR3 DNA sequence: TGTGCCAGCAGCTATACGACAGGGGGGGACGAAAAACTGTTTTTT.

The chain links TRBV6-5 to TRBJ2-2; D unclear. The CDR3 has 15 residues. From germline, CDR1 is MNHEY and CDR2 SVGAGI. V lost 0 bases, J lost 4 bases, and 9 bases lay in between. CDR3 loop: CASSYSGATTGELFF. Here the CDR3 DNA reads TGTGCCAGCAGTTACTCAGGAGCGACCACCGGGGAGCTGTTTTTT.

V and J are TRBV7-9 and TRBJ2-2; D gene uncertain. V was trimmed by 4 bases and J by 4 bases, leaving 7 bases between them. Per the germline V gene, CDR1 is SEHNR and CDR2 is FQNEAQ (reference sequence). This CDR3 has 13 amino acids. CDR3 sequence: CASSSQFTGELFF. The CDR3 bases are TGTGCCAGCAGCTCGCAGTTCACCGGGGAGCTGTTTTTT.